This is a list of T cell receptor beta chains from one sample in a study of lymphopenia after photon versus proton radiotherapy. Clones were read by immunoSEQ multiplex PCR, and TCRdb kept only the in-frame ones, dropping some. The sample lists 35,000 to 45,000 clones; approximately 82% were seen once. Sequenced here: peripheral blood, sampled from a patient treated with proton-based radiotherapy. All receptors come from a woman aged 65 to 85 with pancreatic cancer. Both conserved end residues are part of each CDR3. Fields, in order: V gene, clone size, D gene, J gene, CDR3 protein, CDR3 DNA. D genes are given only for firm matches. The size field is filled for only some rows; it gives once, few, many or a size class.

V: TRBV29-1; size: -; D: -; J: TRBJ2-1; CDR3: CSVDVNEQFF; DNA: TGCAGCGTTGATGTCAATGAGCAGTTCTTC
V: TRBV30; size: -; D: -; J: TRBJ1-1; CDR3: CAGRAGSYSNTEAFF; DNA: TGTGCCGGGAGAGCAGGGAGTTATTCGAACACTGAAGCTTTCTTT
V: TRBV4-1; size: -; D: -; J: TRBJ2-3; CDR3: CASSALADTQYF; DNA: TGCGCCAGCAGCGCCTTAGCAGATACGCAGTATTTT
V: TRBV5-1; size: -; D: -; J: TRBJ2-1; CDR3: CASGRLSSYNEQFF; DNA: TGCGCCAGCGGGAGACTGAGCTCCTACAATGAGCAGTTCTTC
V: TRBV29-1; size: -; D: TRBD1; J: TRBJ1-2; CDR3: CSGGQGENYGYTF; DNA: TGCAGCGGAGGACAGGGGGAGAACTATGGCTACACCTTC
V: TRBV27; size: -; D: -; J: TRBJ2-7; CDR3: CASSITGGEKQYF; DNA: TGTGCCAGCAGTATAACAGGGGGGGAAAAGCAGTACTTC
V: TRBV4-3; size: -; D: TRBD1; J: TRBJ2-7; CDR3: CASSQDRDSYEQYF; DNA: TGCGCCAGCAGTCAAGACAGGGACTCCTACGAGCAGTACTTC
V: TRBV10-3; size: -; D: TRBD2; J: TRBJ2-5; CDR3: CAISEGLAIEKTQYF; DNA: TGTGCCATCAGTGAGGGACTAGCTATTGAAAAGACCCAGTACTTC
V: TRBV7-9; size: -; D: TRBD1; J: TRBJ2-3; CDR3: CASSRTGDTQYF; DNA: TGTGCCAGCAGTCGGACAGGAGATACGCAGTATTTT
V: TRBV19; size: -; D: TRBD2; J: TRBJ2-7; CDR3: CASSIALAVSYEQYF; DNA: TGTGCCAGTAGTATCGCACTAGCGGTATCCTACGAGCAGTACTTC
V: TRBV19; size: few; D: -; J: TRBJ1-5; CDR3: CASSRGSGLNQPQHF; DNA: TGTGCCAGTAGTAGAGGCTCAGGCCTTAATCAGCCCCAGCATTTT
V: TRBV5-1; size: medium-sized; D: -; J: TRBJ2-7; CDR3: CASSSSYEQYF; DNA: TGCGCCAGCAGCTCGTCGTACGAGCAGTACTTC
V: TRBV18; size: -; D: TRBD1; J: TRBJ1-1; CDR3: CASSRVTGTDLKAFF; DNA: TGTGCCAGCTCACGAGTGACCGGGACAGATTTAAAAGCTTTCTTT
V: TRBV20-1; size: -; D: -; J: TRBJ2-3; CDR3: CSAPEDTQYF; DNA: TGCAGTGCCCCGGAAGATACGCAGTATTTT
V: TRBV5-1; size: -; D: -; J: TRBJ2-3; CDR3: CASSLGGADTQYF; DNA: TGCGCCAGCAGCTTGGGTGGGGCAGATACGCAGTATTTT
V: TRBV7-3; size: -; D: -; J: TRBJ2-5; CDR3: CASRVGDGKTQYF; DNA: TGTGCCAGCAGAGTAGGGGACGGTAAGACCCAGTACTTC
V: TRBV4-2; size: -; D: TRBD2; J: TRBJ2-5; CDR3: CASSPGTNQETQYF; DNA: TGTGCCAGCAGTCCGGGGACTAACCAAGAGACCCAGTACTTC
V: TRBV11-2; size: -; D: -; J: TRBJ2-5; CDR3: CASSIGGAGETQYF; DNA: TGTGCCAGCAGCATCGGCGGGGCCGGAGAGACCCAGTACTTC
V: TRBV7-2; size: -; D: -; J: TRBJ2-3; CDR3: CASSLSGPGTDTQYF; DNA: TGTGCCAGCAGCCTTAGCGGACCAGGCACAGATACGCAGTATTTT
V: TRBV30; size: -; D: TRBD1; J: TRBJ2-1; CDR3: CAWDRGRWQFF; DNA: TGTGCCTGGGACAGGGGTCGGTGGCAGTTCTTC
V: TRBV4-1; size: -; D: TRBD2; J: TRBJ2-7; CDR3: CASTQELAGFYEQYF; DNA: TGCGCCAGCACCCAAGAACTAGCGGGGTTCTACGAGCAGTACTTC
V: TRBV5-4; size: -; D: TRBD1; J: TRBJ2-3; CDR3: CASSPDRTPTDTQYF; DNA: TGTGCCAGCAGCCCGGACAGGACTCCCACAGATACGCAGTATTTT
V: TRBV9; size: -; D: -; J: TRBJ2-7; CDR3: CASSPQNTVRGAYEQYF; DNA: TGTGCCAGCAGCCCACAAAACACCGTTAGGGGGGCCTACGAGCAGTACTTC
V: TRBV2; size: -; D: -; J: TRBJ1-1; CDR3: CASRTGRTMNTEAFF; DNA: TGTGCCAGCAGGACCGGACGGACCATGAACACTGAAGCTTTCTTT
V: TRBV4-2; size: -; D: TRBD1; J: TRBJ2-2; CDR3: CASSQDSQGANTGELFF; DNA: TGTGCCAGCAGCCAAGATTCGCAGGGGGCGAACACCGGGGAGCTGTTTTTT
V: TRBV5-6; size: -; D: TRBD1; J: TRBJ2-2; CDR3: CASSLGTGYTGELFF; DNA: TGTGCCAGCAGCTTGGGGACAGGGTATACCGGGGAGCTGTTTTTT
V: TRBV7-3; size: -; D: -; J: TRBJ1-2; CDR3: CASSPSGREGYTF; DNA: TGTGCCAGCAGCCCCTCGGGGAGAGAAGGCTACACCTTC
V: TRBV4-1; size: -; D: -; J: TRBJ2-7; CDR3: CASSQAWSQSVLREQYF; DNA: TGCGCCAGCAGCCAAGCGTGGAGTCAGAGCGTCTTAAGGGAGCAGTACTTC
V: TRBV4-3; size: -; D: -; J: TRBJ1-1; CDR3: CASSQEPLAGVNTEAFF; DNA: TGCGCCAGCAGCCAAGAACCCTTGGCGGGAGTGAACACTGAAGCTTTCTTT
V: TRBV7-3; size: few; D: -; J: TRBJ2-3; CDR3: CASSLRGGMGPDTQYF; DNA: TGTGCCAGCAGCTTGCGGGGCGGGATGGGGCCAGATACGCAGTATTTT
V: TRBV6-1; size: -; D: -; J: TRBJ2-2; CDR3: CASSEAYLGGYSNTGELFF; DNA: TGTGCCAGCAGTGAAGCGTACTTGGGAGGATACTCGAACACCGGGGAGCTGTTTTTT
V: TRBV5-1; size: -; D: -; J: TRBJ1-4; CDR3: CASSRQAGDEKLFF; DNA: TGCGCCAGCAGCCGTCAGGCAGGGGATGAAAAACTGTTTTTT
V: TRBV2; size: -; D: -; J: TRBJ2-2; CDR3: CASSLLSGVPGELFF; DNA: TGTGCCAGCAGTCTTCTGTCGGGAGTTCCCGGGGAGCTGTTTTTT
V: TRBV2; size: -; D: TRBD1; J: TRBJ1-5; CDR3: CASRAGTGPNNQPQHF; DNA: TGTGCCAGCAGAGCTGGGACAGGACCGAACAATCAGCCCCAGCATTTT
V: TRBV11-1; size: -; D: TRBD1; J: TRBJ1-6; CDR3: CASSLDRGSYNSPLHF; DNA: TGTGCCAGCAGCTTAGACAGGGGGTCCTATAATTCACCCCTCCACTTT
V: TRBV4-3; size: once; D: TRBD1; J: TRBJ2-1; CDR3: CASSPGQGTLGQFF; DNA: TGCGCCAGCAGCCCCGGACAGGGCACCTTGGGGCAGTTCTTC
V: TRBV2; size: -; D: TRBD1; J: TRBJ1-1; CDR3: CASTRDRVRGAFF; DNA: TGTGCCAGCACAAGGGACAGGGTTCGAGGAGCTTTCTTT
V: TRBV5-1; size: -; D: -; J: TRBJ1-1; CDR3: CASSLEVNTEAFF; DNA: TGCGCCAGCAGCTTGGAAGTGAACACTGAAGCTTTCTTT
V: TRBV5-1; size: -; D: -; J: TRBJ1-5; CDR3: CASSLEGRGTQPQHF; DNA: TGCGCCAGCAGCTTGGAGGGAAGGGGCACACAGCCCCAGCATTTT
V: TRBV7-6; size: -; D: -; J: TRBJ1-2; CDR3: CASSLGGYGYTF; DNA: TGTGCCAGCAGCTTAGGAGGGTATGGCTACACCTTC
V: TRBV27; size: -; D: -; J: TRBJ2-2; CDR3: CASRLYTGELFF; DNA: TGTGCCAGCAGACTATACACCGGGGAGCTGTTTTTT
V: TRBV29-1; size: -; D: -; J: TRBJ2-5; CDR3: CSVQAGQETQYF; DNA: TGCAGCGTTCAGGCAGGCCAAGAGACCCAGTACTTC
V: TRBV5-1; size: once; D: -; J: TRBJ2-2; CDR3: CASNINTGELFF; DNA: TGCGCCAGCAATATTAACACCGGGGAGCTGTTTTTT
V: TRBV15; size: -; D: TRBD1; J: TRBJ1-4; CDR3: CATSRDLQGAGEKLFF; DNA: TGTGCCACCAGCAGAGATCTCCAGGGGGCGGGTGAAAAACTGTTTTTT
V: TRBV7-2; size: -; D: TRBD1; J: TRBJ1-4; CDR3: CASSLTGATNEKLFF; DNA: TGTGCCAGCAGCTTAACAGGGGCAACTAATGAAAAACTGTTTTTT
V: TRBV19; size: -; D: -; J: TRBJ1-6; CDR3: CASSRAVLYNSPLHF; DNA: TGTGCCAGTAGTAGGGCAGTCTTATATAATTCACCCCTCCACTTT
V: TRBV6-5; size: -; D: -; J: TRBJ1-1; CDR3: CASSGPGVGEAFF; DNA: TGTGCCAGCAGTGGCCCAGGGGTTGGAGAAGCTTTCTTT
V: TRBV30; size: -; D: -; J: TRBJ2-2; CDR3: CAWGRVTGELFF; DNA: TGTGCCTGGGGCAGGGTGACCGGGGAGCTGTTTTTT
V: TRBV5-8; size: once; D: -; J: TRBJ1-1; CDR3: CASSLYVAGLNTEAFF; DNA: TGTGCCAGCAGCTTGTATGTGGCAGGGCTGAACACTGAAGCTTTCTTT
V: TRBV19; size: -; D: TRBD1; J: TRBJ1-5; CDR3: CASMKNRGGWQPQHF; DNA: TGTGCCAGTATGAAGAACAGGGGAGGGTGGCAGCCCCAGCATTTT
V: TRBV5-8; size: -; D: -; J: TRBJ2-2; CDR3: CASSIRVLNTGELFF; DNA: TGTGCCAGCAGCATAAGGGTCCTCAACACCGGGGAGCTGTTTTTT
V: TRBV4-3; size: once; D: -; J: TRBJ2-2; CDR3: CASSRDTGTTGELFF; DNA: TGCGCCAGCAGCCGAGACACAGGGACCACCGGGGAGCTGTTTTTT
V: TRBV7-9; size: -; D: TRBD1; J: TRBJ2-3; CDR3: CASSHRGGTDTQYF; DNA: TGTGCCAGCAGCCACAGGGGAGGCACAGATACGCAGTATTTT
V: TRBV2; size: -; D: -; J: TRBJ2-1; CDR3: CASSEAGAWTVYNEQFF; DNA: TGTGCCAGCAGTGAAGCTGGCGCTTGGACGGTTTACAATGAGCAGTTCTTC
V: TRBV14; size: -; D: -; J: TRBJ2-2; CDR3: CASSQRGFNTGELFF; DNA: TGTGCCAGCAGCCAAAGAGGATTTAACACCGGGGAGCTGTTTTTT
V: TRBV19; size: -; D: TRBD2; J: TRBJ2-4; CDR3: CASSIQRGLAENIQYF; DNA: TGTGCCAGTAGCATCCAGAGGGGACTAGCGGAAAACATTCAGTACTTC
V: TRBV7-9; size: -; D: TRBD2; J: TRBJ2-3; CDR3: CASSLVSGREGTDTQYF; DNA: TGTGCCAGCAGCTTGGTTAGCGGGAGGGAGGGGACAGATACGCAGTATTTT
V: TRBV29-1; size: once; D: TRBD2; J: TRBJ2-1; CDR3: CSTGLAGGSYNEQFF; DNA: TGCAGCACCGGACTAGCGGGAGGCTCCTACAATGAGCAGTTCTTC
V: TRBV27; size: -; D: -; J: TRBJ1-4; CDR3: CASSLSTSKGGLFF; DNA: TGTGCCAGCAGTTTATCGACTTCGAAGGGAGGACTGTTTTTT